The 28 T cell receptor beta chains given below trace back to one sample, sequenced in a study of T cell changes during pregnancy in multiple sclerosis. Method: immunoSEQ multiplex PCR; TCRdb's copy keeps in-frame clones and lacks some. The sample has some 33,000 clones, roughly 91% seen once. Sample: CD8+ T cells from peripheral blood mononuclear cells, taken in the second trimester of pregnancy. Receptors were obtained from a female donor in good health, enrolled as a control in a pregnancy study.

This sequence joins TRBV7-9 and TRBJ2-3; no firm D call. V shed 5 bases and J shed 3 bases, with 18 bases lying between them. The CDR3 runs 16 residues. CDR1 is SEHNR and CDR2 is FQNEAQ in the germline V gene (reference sequence). CDR3 loop: CASSGITTIGTDTQYF. The CDR3 region has the DNA TGTGCCAGCAGCGGAATCACAACTATCGGTACAGATACGCAGTATTTT.

This chain links TRBV9 with TRBJ1-1, with D perhaps TRBD1 (5 bases). This CDR3 is built from 15 residues. The germline V and J ends were trimmed by 3 bases and 1 base, with 13 bases remaining between them. Looked up from germline, CDR1 is SGDLS and CDR2 is YYNGEE. In nucleotides, the CDR3 is TGTGCCAGCAGCGACGACAGTTGGGGGAACACTGAAGCTTTCTTT. Residues: CASSDDSWGNTEAFF.

This chain joins TRBV2 and TRBJ2-5, with TRBD2 matching 14 bases. Germline trimming cut 6 bases from V and 5 bases from J; bases unmatched to any gene: 8. This CDR3 comprises 16 residues. The germline V gene has CDR1 SNHLY and CDR2 FYNNEI. The CDR3: CASSGGLAGGGETQYF. In DNA form, the CDR3 reads TGTGCCAGCAGCGGAGGACTAGCGGGGGGCGGGGAGACCCAGTACTTC.

The chain recombines TRBV4-1 with TRBJ2-7; TRBD1 might be the D (5 bases). CDR1 is MGHRA, CDR2 YSYEKL, per germline. The CDR3 is made up of 15 amino acids. V lost 4 bases, J lost 2 bases, and 15 bases lay in between. The CDR3 sequence: CASSPSKGVPYEQYF. As DNA, the CDR3 is TGCGCCAGCAGCCCGTCGAAAGGGGTCCCCTACGAGCAGTACTTC.

The gene calls are TRBV4-1 and TRBJ1-6; D remains ambiguous. Germline V gene sequence: CDR1 MGHRA, CDR2 YSYEKL. The length of the CDR3 is 15 residues. Trimming took off 1 base at V and 5 bases at J, with 9 bases between the two ends. As DNA, the CDR3 is TGCGCCAGCAGCCAAGCTCCGGGAAATAATTCACCCCTCCACTTT. This gives the protein CASSQAPGNNSPLHF.

This clone has a single count. This chain uses TRBV27 with TRBJ2-1; 7 bases match TRBD2. Looked up from germline, CDR1 is MNHEY and CDR2 is SMNVEV (reference sequence). Germline trimming cut 5 bases from V and 16 bases from J; bases unmatched to any gene: 11. This CDR3 is built from 12 residues. The CDR3 reads CASSLMGGSEFF. The CDR3, as DNA: TGTGCCAGCAGTCTAATGGGAGGGAGTGAATTCTTC.

The chain has TRBV2 and TRBJ1-4; 8 bases map to TRBD1. The CDR3 consists of 14 residues. CDR1 is SNHLY and CDR2 is FYNNEI in the germline V gene. The J segment lost 2 bases and the V segment lost 6 bases, leaving 2 bases of the junction unmatched. The CDR3: CASSDRGTNEKLFF. The DNA of the CDR3 is TGTGCCAGCAGCGACAGGGGTACTAATGAAAAACTGTTTTTT.

The chain carries TRBV27 and TRBJ2-3; 9 bases map to TRBD2. V lost 8 bases to trimming and J lost 4 bases; unmatched junction nucleotides: 7. In germline, CDR1 is MNHEY, CDR2 SMNVEV (reference sequence). This CDR3 has 14 residues. CDR3 coding DNA: TGTGCCAGCTACGGCGGGGGGGCTCCAGATACGCAGTATTTT. It codes for CASYGGGAPDTQYF.

V gene TRBV14 combines with J gene TRBJ1-1; possibly TRBD1 for D (6 bases). Trimming took 4 bases from V and 0 from J, leaving 24 bases between them. The CDR3 sequence is 19 residues long. Germline values: CDR1 SGHDN, CDR2 FVKESK. The CDR3 loop reads CASSPGQGPNSIMNTEAFF. The CDR3, as DNA: TGTGCCAGCAGCCCCGGTCAGGGGCCGAATTCGATCATGAACACTGAAGCTTTCTTT.

The chain is built from TRBV27 and TRBJ2-1; D is perhaps TRBD1 (6 bases). The CDR3 is 14 amino acids. Germline V gives CDR1 MNHEY, CDR2 SMNVEV (reference sequence). V gave up 10 bases and J gave up 0 bases, with 13 bases separating them. In DNA form, the CDR3 reads TGTGCCACCAAAGACAGGAGCTCCTACAATGAGCAGTTCTTC. Translated, it gives CATKDRSSYNEQFF.

The gene calls are TRBV15 and TRBJ1-1; D gene uncertain. The CDR3 is made up of 14 amino acids. With 2 bases removed from V and 3 bases from J, the gap between germline ends came to 10 bases. Germline V gives CDR1 LNHNV, CDR2 YYDKDF (reference sequence). The CDR3 coding sequence is TGTGCCACCAGCAGACTCCTGTTGTACACTGAAGCTTTCTTT. Translating it yields CATSRLLLYTEAFF.

The chain employs TRBV19 and TRBJ1-1, with 8 bases matching TRBD1. V trimming: 7 bases; J trimming: 5 bases; junction bases outside the gene matches: 12. CDR1 is LNHDA, CDR2 SQIVND, per germline (reference sequence). This CDR3 contains 15 residues. The CDR3 nucleotides read TGTGCCAGTACCCTCGGTAGGCAGGGGGCAACTGAAGCTTTCTTT. It translates to CASTLGRQGATEAFF. Full variable domain (missing parts from reference TRBV19 and TRBJ1-1): DGGITQSPKYLFRKEGQNVTLSCEQNLNHDAMYWYRQDPGQGLRLIYYSQIVNDFQKGDIAEGYSVSREKKESFPLTVTSAQKNPTAFYLCASTLGRQGATEAFFGQGTRLTVV.

The CDR3 loop is CASSFREVDTEAFF. The DNA for the CDR3 is TGCGCCAGCAGCTTTAGGGAGGTCGACACTGAAGCTTTCTTT. The chain joins TRBV5-1 to TRBJ1-1; no clear D gene. V lost 2 bases and J lost 3, with 11 bases in between. The CDR3 runs to 14 residues. Germline CDR1 and CDR2: SGHRS and YFSETQ.

This chain connects TRBV5-1 to TRBJ2-5; D is unclear. This CDR3 contains 15 residues. Trimming took 1 base from V and 0 from J, leaving 10 bases between them. Germline loops: CDR1 SGHRS, CDR2 YFSETQ. CDR3: CASSLWQEHQETQYF. The CDR3 DNA reads TGCGCCAGCAGCTTGTGGCAGGAACACCAAGAGACCCAGTACTTC. Full variable domain (missing parts from reference TRBV5-1 and TRBJ2-5): KAGVTQTPRYLIKTRGQQVTLSCSPISGHRSVSWYQQTPGQGLQFLFEYFSETQRNKGNFPGRFSGRQFSNSRSEMNVSTLELGDSALYLCASSLWQEHQETQYFGPGTRLLVL.

The J gene is TRBJ1-1, the V gene TRBV6-5; no reliable D call. The germline V gene encodes CDR1 MNHEY and CDR2 SVGAGI. The CDR3 length is 14 residues. Trimming pared 5 bases from V and 4 bases from J, leaving 14 bases between. CDR3 sequence (DNA): TGTGCCAGCAGTCCTGCTTACTTAGCCACTGAAGCTTTCTTT. Translated, it gives CASSPAYLATEAFF.

The DNA of the CDR3 is TGTGCCAGCACCACGGGACAGGCCTCAATTGGGGCCAACGTCCTGACTTTC. Its translation: CASTTGQASIGANVLTF. The chain combines TRBV27 with TRBJ2-6, with TRBD1 identical over 8 bases. Germline V gene data show CDR1 as MNHEY and CDR2 as SMNVEV (reference sequence). This CDR3 spans 17 amino acids. Losses at the gene ends were 7 bases for V and 3 bases for J; bases not matched to a gene: 11.

The V gene is TRBV5-1, the J gene TRBJ1-2; TRBD1 agrees at 7 bases. The junction had 10 bases not matched to a gene; V was cut back by 2 bases and J by 3 bases. The CDR3 is 16 amino acids. Germline lookup yields CDR1 SGHRS and CDR2 YFSETQ. Written as DNA, the CDR3 is TGCGCCAGCAGCTTTACCGGGACAGACGTATACTATGGCTACACCTTC. This codes for CASSFTGTDVYYGYTF.

The chain recombines TRBV5-6 with TRBJ1-2, with 8 nucleotides matching TRBD1. V trimming: 2 bases; J trimming: 5 bases; junction bases outside the gene matches: 2. The germline V gene encodes CDR1 SGHDT and CDR2 YYEEEE. This CDR3 has 13 amino acids. CDR3 loop: CASSFGQGYGYTF. CDR3 coding DNA: TGTGCCAGCAGCTTCGGACAGGGATATGGCTACACCTTC.

This clone appeared a single time. The chain carries TRBV5-6 and TRBJ1-2; D is uncertain. The CDR3 extends over 11 amino acids. CDR1 is SGHDT and CDR2 is YYEEEE in the germline V gene. Trimming removed 2 bases at V and 6 bases at J, with 5 bases between. CDR3 nucleotide sequence: TGTGCCAGCAGCTTCACTGATGGCTACACCTTC. The encoded protein is CASSFTDGYTF.

This chain joins TRBV5-5 and TRBJ1-1; a weak D match, TRBD1 (6 bases). The CDR3 runs to 13 residues. The germline CDR1 and CDR2 sequences are SGHKS and YYEKEE (reference sequence). Trimming shortened V by 2 bases and J by 4 bases, and 9 bases separated the two germline ends. The CDR3 sequence is CASSFTGITEAFF. The CDR3 coding sequence is TGTGCCAGCAGCTTTACAGGGATCACTGAAGCTTTCTTT.

The V gene is TRBV6-6, the J gene TRBJ1-1; 7 nucleotides line up with TRBD1. After removal of 2 bases from V and 0 bases from J, the junction contained 3 bases not matched to a gene. This CDR3 is 15 amino acids long. CDR1 MNHNY and CDR2 SVGAGI come from the germline V gene (reference sequence). Here the CDR3 DNA reads TGTGCCAGCAGTTACCTGACAGGGATGAACACTGAAGCTTTCTTT. This codes for CASSYLTGMNTEAFF.

The chain recombines TRBV9 with TRBJ1-2; 7 bases line up with TRBD1. With V trimmed by 4 bases and J by 0 bases, 12 bases remained unmatched. Germline V gene lookup returns CDR1 SGDLS and CDR2 YYNGEE. The CDR3 runs to 17 residues. DNA for the CDR3: TGTGCCAGCAGCTCGCGGACAGGACCCTCCTCTAACTATGGCTACACCTTC. It is translated as CASSSRTGPSSNYGYTF.

The chain links TRBV7-8 to TRBJ1-1, with D maybe TRBD1 (5 bases). Germline V gene sequence: CDR1 SGHVS, CDR2 FQNEAQ. This CDR3 is 13 amino acids long. Deletions cut 1 base from V and 5 bases from J, with 8 bases between. The CDR3 spells CASSLGGGTEAFF. Written as DNA, the CDR3 is TGTGCCAGCAGCTTAGGTGGGGGGACTGAAGCTTTCTTT.

The J gene is TRBJ2-3, the V gene TRBV7-9; perhaps TRBD1 as D (5 bases). The CDR3 contains 16 residues. The germline V gene has CDR1 SEHNR and CDR2 FQNEAQ (reference sequence). V dropped 1 base and J dropped 2 bases, with 13 bases sitting between them. CDR3 sequence: CASSLVQGEHTDTQYF. CDR3 bases: TGTGCCAGCAGCTTAGTCCAAGGGGAACACACAGATACGCAGTATTTT. The full variable domain, rest sourced from reference TRBV7-9 and TRBJ2-3, is DTGVSQNPRHKITKRGQNVTFRCDPISEHNRLYWYRQTLGQGPEFLTYFQNEAQLEKSRLLSDRFSAERPKGSFSTLEIQRTEQGDSAMYLCASSLVQGEHTDTQYFGPGTRLTVL.

A single count supports this clone. The V gene is TRBV19, the J gene TRBJ1-3; unclear D gene. The length of the CDR3 is 13 residues. The V and J ends lost 5 bases and 3 bases respectively, with 8 bases between them. Germline CDR1 and CDR2: LNHDA and SQIVND (reference sequence). This CDR3 reads CASSAGLGNTIYF. In nucleotides, the CDR3 is TGTGCCAGTAGTGCCGGACTTGGAAACACCATATATTTT.

The chain combines TRBV19 with TRBJ2-7, with 8 bases matching TRBD1. J gave up 2 bases and V 1 base, and 1 base lay outside the gene matches. CDR1 and CDR2 from the germline V gene are LNHDA and SQIVND (reference sequence). CDR3 length: 14 residues. The DNA of the CDR3 is TGTGCCAGTAGTATAGGGACAGGGACCTACGAGCAGTACTTC. Translated, it gives CASSIGTGTYEQYF.

V usage is TRBV7-9 and J usage is TRBJ2-2; 10 nucleotides match TRBD2. Germline CDR1 SEHNR, CDR2 FQNEAQ (reference sequence). V gave up 1 base and J gave up 5 bases; unmatched junction bases: 4. The CDR3 is made up of 16 amino acids. CDR3 bases: TGTGCCAGCAGCTTAGTGGGACTAGCGAGGACCGGGGAGCTGTTTTTT. Its protein product is CASSLVGLARTGELFF.

In its sample, this clone is medium-sized. This sequence joins TRBV6-4 and TRBJ2-2, with 9 bases matching TRBD2. Germline lookup yields CDR1 MRHNA and CDR2 SNTAGT. The CDR3 has 13 amino acids. The J segment lost 4 bases and the V segment lost 10 bases, leaving 4 bases of the junction unmatched. The CDR3 sequence: CATTSGSTGELFF. The DNA of the CDR3 is TGTGCCACGACTAGCGGATCCACCGGGGAGCTGTTTTTT.